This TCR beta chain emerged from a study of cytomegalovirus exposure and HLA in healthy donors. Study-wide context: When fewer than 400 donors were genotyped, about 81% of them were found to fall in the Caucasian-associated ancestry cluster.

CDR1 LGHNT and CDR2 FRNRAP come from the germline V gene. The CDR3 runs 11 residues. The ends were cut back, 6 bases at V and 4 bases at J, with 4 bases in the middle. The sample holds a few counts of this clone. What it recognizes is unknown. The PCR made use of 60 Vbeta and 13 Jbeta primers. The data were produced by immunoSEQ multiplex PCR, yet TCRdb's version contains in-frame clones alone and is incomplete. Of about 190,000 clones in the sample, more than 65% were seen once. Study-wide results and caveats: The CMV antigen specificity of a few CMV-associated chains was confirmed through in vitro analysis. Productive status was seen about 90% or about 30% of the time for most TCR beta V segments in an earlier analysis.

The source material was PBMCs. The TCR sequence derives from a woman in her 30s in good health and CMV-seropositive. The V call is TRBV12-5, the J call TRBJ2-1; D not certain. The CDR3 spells CASGIYNEQFF. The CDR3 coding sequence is TGTGCTAGTGGCATTTACAATGAGCAGTTCTTC.